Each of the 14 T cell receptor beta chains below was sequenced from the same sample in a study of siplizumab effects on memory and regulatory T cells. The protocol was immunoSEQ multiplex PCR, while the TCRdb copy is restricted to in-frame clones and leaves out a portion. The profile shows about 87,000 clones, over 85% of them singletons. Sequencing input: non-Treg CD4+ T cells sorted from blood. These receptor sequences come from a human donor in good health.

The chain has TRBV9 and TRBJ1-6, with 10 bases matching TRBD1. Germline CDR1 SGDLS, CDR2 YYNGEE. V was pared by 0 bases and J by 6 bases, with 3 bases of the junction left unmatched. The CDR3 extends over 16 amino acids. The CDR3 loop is CASSVGGQGRNSPLHF. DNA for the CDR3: TGTGCCAGCAGCGTAGGGGGACAGGGGCGTAATTCACCCCTCCACTTT.

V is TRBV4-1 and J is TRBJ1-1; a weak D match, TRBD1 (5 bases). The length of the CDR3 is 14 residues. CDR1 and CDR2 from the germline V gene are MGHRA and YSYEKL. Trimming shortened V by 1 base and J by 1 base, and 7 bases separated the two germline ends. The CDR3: CASSQAGTNTEAFF. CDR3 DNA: TGCGCCAGCAGCCAAGCGGGGACGAACACTGAAGCTTTCTTT.

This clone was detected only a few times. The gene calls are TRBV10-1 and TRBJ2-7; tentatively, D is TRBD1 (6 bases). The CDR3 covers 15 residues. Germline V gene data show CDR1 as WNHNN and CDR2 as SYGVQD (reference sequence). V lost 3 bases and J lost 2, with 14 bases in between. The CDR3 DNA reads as TGCGCCAGCAGTGATCCCGGGACATCCACCTACGAGCAGTACTTC. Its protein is CASSDPGTSTYEQYF.

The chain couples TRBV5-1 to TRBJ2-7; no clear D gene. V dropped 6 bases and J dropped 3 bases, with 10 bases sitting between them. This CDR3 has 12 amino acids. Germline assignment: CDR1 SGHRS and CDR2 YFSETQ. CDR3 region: CASISSDYEQYF. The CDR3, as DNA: TGCGCCAGCATATCATCGGACTACGAGCAGTACTTC.

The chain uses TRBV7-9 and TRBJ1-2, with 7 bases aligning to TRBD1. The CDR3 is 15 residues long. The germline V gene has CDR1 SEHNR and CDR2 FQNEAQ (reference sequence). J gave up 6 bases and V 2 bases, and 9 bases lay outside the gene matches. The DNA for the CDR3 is TGTGCCAGCAGCTTAAGTTTTGGGACAGAAAATGGCTACACCTTC. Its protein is CASSLSFGTENGYTF.

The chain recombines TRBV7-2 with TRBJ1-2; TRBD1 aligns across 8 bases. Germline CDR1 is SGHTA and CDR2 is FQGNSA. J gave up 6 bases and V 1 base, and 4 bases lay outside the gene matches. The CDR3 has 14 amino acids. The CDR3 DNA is TGTGCCAGCAGCTTAGTTCGACAGGGGAATGGCTACACCTTC. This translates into CASSLVRQGNGYTF.

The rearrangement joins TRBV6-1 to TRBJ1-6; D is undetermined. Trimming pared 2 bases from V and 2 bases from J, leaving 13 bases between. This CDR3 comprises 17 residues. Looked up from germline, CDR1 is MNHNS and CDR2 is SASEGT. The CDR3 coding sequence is TGTGCCAGCAGTGAAACTCCGCAGGCGGCCTATAATTCACCCCTCCACTTT. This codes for CASSETPQAAYNSPLHF.

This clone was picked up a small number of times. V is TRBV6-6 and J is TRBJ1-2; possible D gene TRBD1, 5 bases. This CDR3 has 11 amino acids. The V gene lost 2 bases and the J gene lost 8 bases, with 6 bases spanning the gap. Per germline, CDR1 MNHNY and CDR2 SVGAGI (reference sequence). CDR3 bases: TGTGCCAGCAGTTACCAGGGAGGCTACACCTTC. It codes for CASSYQGGYTF.

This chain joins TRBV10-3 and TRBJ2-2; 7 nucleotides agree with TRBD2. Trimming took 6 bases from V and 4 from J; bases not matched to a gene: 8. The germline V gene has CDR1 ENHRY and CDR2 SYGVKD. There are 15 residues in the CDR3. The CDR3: CAISLGGSGTGELFF. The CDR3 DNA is TGTGCCATCAGCCTGGGCGGGAGCGGCACCGGGGAGCTGTTTTTT.

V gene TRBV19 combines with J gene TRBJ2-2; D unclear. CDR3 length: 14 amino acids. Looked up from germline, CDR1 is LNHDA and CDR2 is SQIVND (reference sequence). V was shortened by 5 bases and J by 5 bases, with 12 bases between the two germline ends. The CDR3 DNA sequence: TGTGCCAGTAGTCCCCAAGGTGGGACCGGGGAGCTGTTTTTT. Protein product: CASSPQGGTGELFF.

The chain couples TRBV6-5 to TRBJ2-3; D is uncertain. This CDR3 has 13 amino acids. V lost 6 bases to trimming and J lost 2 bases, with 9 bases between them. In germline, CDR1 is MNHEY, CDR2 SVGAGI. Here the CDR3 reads CASRQPNTDTQYF. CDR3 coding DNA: TGTGCCAGCAGACAACCAAACACAGATACGCAGTATTTT.

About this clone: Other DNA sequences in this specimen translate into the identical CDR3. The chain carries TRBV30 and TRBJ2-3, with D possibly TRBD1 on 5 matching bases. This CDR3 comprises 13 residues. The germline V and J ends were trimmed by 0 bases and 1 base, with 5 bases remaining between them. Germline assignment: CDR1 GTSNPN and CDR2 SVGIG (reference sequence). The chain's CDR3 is CAWSVQGTDTQYF. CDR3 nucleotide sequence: TGTGCCTGGAGTGTACAGGGCACAGATACGCAGTATTTT.

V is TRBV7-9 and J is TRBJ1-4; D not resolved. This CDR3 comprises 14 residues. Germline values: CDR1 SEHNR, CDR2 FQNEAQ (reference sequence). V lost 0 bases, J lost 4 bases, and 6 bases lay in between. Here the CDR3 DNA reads TGTGCCAGCAGCTTAGCTGGCGGTAATGAAAAACTGTTTTTT. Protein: CASSLAGGNEKLFF.

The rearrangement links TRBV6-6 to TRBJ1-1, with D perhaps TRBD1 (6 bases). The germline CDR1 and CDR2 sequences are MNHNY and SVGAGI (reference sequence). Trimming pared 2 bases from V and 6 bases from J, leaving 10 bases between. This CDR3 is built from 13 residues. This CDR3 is CASSYQGYPEAFF. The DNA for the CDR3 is TGTGCCAGCAGTTACCAGGGGTACCCTGAAGCTTTCTTT.